Included here is one T cell receptor (beta chain) sequence, with context. What it recognizes is unknown. Specified time point: blood 2 weeks post-SBRT. Treatment here: 15 Gy SBRT to primary tumor, nephrectomy 4 weeks later. Serial blood draws occurred at baseline and 2 and 4 weeks post-SBRT. The tumor was a clear cell renal cell carcinoma. The data originate from a study of radiation and T cells in renal cell carcinoma. Study-wide results and limits: In blood, top tumor clones expanded by 2 weeks, shrinking by 4. No pretreatment tumor biopsies were available for baseline clonotypes.

Method: immunoSEQ multiplex PCR; TCRdb's copy keeps in-frame clones and lacks some. The repertoire holds some 150,000 clones, about 87% seen once, with approximately 12% in the top ten. The germline V gene has CDR1 LNHDA and CDR2 SQIVND (reference sequence). The ends were cut back, 4 bases at V and 5 bases at J, with 14 bases in the middle. This CDR3 is 14 amino acids long. The sample consisted of blood, taken from a patient whose treatment included radiotherapy and nephrectomy. The sequence was collected from a woman aged 50 to 60 with renal cell carcinoma. The chain recombines TRBV19 with TRBJ2-5; D may be TRBD1 (5 bases). The CDR3 here is CASSTEFRAETQYF. CDR3 nucleotide sequence: TGTGCCAGTAGTACCGAGTTCAGGGCCGAGACCCAGTACTTC.